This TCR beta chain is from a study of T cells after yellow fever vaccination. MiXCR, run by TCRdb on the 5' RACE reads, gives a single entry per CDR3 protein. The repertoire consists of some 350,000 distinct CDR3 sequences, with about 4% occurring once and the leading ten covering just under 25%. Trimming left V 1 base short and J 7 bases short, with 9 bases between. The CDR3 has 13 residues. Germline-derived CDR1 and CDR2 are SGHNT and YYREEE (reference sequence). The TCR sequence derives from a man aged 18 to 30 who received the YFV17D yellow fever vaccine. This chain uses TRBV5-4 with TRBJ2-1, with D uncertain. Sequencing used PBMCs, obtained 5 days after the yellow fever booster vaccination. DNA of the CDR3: TGTGCCAGCAGCTTGTGGCACGAAAATGAGCAGTTCTTC. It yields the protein CASSLWHENEQFF.